This passage covers 22 T cell receptor beta chains from one sample sequenced in a study of Ad26.COV2.S vaccination and SARS-CoV-2 variants. The data were produced by immunoSEQ multiplex PCR, yet TCRdb's version contains in-frame clones alone and is incomplete. The profile shows about 420,000 clones, approximately 88% of them singletons. Treatment here: some 20 received Ad26.COV2.S at low or high dose, single or two shots; 5 received placebo; per-sample allocation not given. Sampling occurred on day 63 after the first vaccine or placebo injection. Sequencing was performed on peripheral blood, taken in a trial of Ad26.COV2.S vaccine versus placebo. Receptor source: a person aged 18-65 years who received the Ad26.COV2.S COVID-19 vaccine or a placebo.

The chain uses TRBV5-1 and TRBJ2-2; 11 nucleotides align to TRBD2. This CDR3 is built from 18 residues. Germline V gene sequence: CDR1 SGHRS, CDR2 YFSETQ. The trim removed 5 bases at V and 4 bases at J, leaving 13 bases unmatched. CDR3 nucleotide sequence: TGCGCCAGCAGTCTGGCACTAGCGGGGGTTTCGGGCACCGGGGAGCTGTTTTTT. It codes for CASSLALAGVSGTGELFF. The full variable domain, with the rest looked up from reference TRBV5-1 and TRBJ2-2, is KAGVTQTPRYLIKTRGQQVTLSCSPISGHRSVSWYQQTPGQGLQFLFEYFSETQRNKGNFPGRFSGRQFSNSRSEMNVSTLELGDSALYLCASSLALAGVSGTGELFFGEGSRLTVL.

The rearrangement uses TRBV4-1 and TRBJ1-1, with TRBD1 matching over 7 bases. Looked up from germline, CDR1 is MGHRA and CDR2 is YSYEKL. Unmatched junction bases numbered 7, after V lost 1 base and J lost 5 bases. The CDR3 sequence is 15 residues long. The CDR3 DNA reads as TGCGCCAGCAGCCAAGCAGGGGGGTGGGGGACTGAAGCTTTCTTT. Translation: CASSQAGGWGTEAFF.

This rearrangement joins TRBV10-3 to TRBJ2-7; D is undetermined. The CDR3 extends over 15 amino acids. V lost 3 bases and J lost 5, with 17 bases in between. Germline lookup yields CDR1 ENHRY and CDR2 SYGVKD. The CDR3 loop is CAISEILVVSHEQYF. CDR3 DNA sequence: TGTGCCATCAGTGAAATCCTAGTAGTGAGCCACGAGCAGTACTTC.

The rearrangement joins TRBV6-5 to TRBJ1-3; TRBD1 aligns across 7 bases. Germline assignment: CDR1 MNHEY and CDR2 SVGAGI. This CDR3 has 13 residues. V was clipped by 6 bases and J by 4 bases; unmatched bases: 3. CDR3 region: CASRGTAGNTIYF. The CDR3 DNA reads TGTGCCAGCAGGGGGACAGCCGGAAACACCATATATTTT.

V and J are TRBV27 and TRBJ1-4; TRBD1 matches at 7 bases. Germline V gene lookup returns CDR1 MNHEY and CDR2 SMNVEV (reference sequence). This CDR3 is built from 15 residues. Trimming cost V 0 bases and J 3 bases; bases outside gene matches: 1. The CDR3 nucleotides read TGTGCCAGCAGTTTATCGACAGGGCCTAATGAAAAACTGTTTTTT. Amino acid sequence: CASSLSTGPNEKLFF. The entire variable domain, with the rest obtained from reference TRBV27 and TRBJ1-4, is as follows: EAQVTQNPRYLITVTGKKLTVTCSQNMNHEYMSWYRQDPGLGLRQIYYSMNVEVTDKGDVPEGYKVSRKEKRNFPLILESPSPNQTSLYFCASSLSTGPNEKLFFGSGTQLSVL.

This chain uses TRBV6-2 or TRBV6-3 with TRBJ2-7; D gene uncertain. CDR3 length equals 12 residues. Germline lookup yields CDR1 MNHEY and CDR2 SVGEGT. Trimming cost V 6 bases and J 4 bases, with 10 bases left between them. CDR3 region: CASSSSRYEQYF. The CDR3, as DNA: TGTGCCAGCAGCAGTTCACGTTACGAGCAGTACTTC.

The rearrangement joins TRBV5-8 to TRBJ2-7, with 9 nucleotides matching TRBD2. The CDR3 is made up of 17 amino acids. J lost 4 bases, V lost 3 bases, and 14 bases had no gene match. The germline V gene has CDR1 SGHTS and CDR2 YDEGEE. The CDR3 bases are TGTGCCAGCAGCTACCTCGGCACCCTGGCGGGGGGGTACGAGCAGTACTTC. Translating gives CASSYLGTLAGGYEQYF.

V gene TRBV10-3 combines with J gene TRBJ2-3; the match to TRBD1 covers 7 bases. Unmatched junction bases numbered 11, after V lost 5 bases and J lost 0 bases. The CDR3 loop spans 17 amino acids. Per germline, CDR1 ENHRY and CDR2 SYGVKD. The CDR3 coding sequence is TGTGCCATCAGTCACTCCGAACAGGGGCCAAGCACAGATACGCAGTATTTT. Protein product: CAISHSEQGPSTDTQYF.

The chain employs TRBV2 and TRBJ1-4, with D perhaps matching TRBD1 (6 bases). CDR1 SNHLY and CDR2 FYNNEI come from the germline V gene. V lost 0 bases to trimming and J lost 8 bases, with 13 bases between them. This CDR3 spans 15 amino acids. The CDR3 region is CASSEAWGLSEKLFF. CDR3 nucleotide sequence: TGTGCCAGCAGTGAAGCTTGGGGGCTCAGCGAAAAACTGTTTTTT.

This rearrangement joins TRBV27 to TRBJ2-1; D is undetermined. V dropped 3 bases and J dropped 10 bases, with 10 bases sitting between them. Germline loops: CDR1 MNHEY, CDR2 SMNVEV (reference sequence). The CDR3 is 12 amino acids. CDR3 nucleotides: TGTGCCAGCAGTTTTAAGTGGGGAGAGCAGTTCTTC. Translation: CASSFKWGEQFF.

The V call is TRBV5-1, the J call TRBJ1-4, with D perhaps matching TRBD1 (5 bases). This CDR3 is 14 amino acids long. V lost 0 bases and J lost 5, with 8 bases in between. Germline CDR1 is SGHRS and CDR2 is YFSETQ. CDR3: CASSLDRKNEKLFF. The CDR3 nucleotides are TGCGCCAGCAGCTTGGACAGGAAGAATGAAAAACTGTTTTTT.

The J gene is TRBJ1-5, the V gene TRBV30; TRBD1 might be the D (6 bases). The V end lost 3 bases, the J end lost 8 bases, and 11 bases lay between the germline ends. The CDR3 runs 12 residues. Germline-derived CDR1 and CDR2 are GTSNPN and SVGIG (reference sequence). For the CDR3, the DNA is TGTGCCTGGAGCATAGGGGGAGAGCCCCAGCATTTT. This translates into CAWSIGGEPQHF.

J is TRBJ2-3 and V is TRBV21-1; no DNA check was done on the table's D call, TRBD1. TRBV21-1 is described as a pseudogene. The CDR3 totals 14 residues. The chain's CDR3 is CASTGQSSTDTQYF. The CDR3 DNA follows: TGTGCCAGCACCGGACAGTCTAGCACAGATACGCAGTATTTT.

This chain connects TRBV15 to TRBJ2-7; D may correspond to TRBD1 or TRBD2 (5 bases each). This CDR3 has 14 amino acids. Between the trimmed V and J ends, which lost 0 bases and 2 bases, there was a span of 8 bases. CDR1 and CDR2 from the germline V gene are LNHNV and YYDKDF (reference sequence). The CDR3 DNA is TGTGCCACCAGCAGAGATCCGGGACCCTACGAGCAGTACTTC. This sequence encodes CATSRDPGPYEQYF.

This rearrangement joins TRBV30 to TRBJ2-5; 10 bases map to TRBD2. CDR3 length equals 12 residues. J was trimmed by 14 bases and V by 0 bases; bases with no gene match: 6. From germline, CDR1 is GTSNPN and CDR2 SVGIG (reference sequence). The DNA for the CDR3 is TGTGCCTGGAGTGTACTAGCGGGGAACCTCTACTTC. As protein: CAWSVLAGNLYF.

The chain uses TRBV7-2 and TRBJ2-2; 10 bases fit TRBD1. Germline assignment: CDR1 SGHTA and CDR2 FQGNSA. The CDR3 contains 15 residues. Trimming took 3 bases from V and 5 from J; bases not matched to a gene: 3. The CDR3 spells CASSFRDRGTGELFF. The DNA for the CDR3 is TGTGCCAGCAGCTTCCGGGACAGGGGAACCGGGGAGCTGTTTTTT.

The rearrangement links TRBV5-4 to TRBJ2-5, with 8 positions matching TRBD2. The CDR3 covers 16 residues. The V gene's germline CDR1 is SGHNT and CDR2 YYREEE (reference sequence). After removal of 0 bases from V and 2 bases from J, the junction contained 6 bases not matched to a gene. Here the CDR3 reads CASSLGVRGVQETQYF. CDR3 DNA sequence: TGTGCCAGCAGCTTGGGGGTGCGGGGGGTGCAAGAGACCCAGTACTTC.

The chain joins TRBV28 to TRBJ2-3, with 10 bases fitting TRBD1. The CDR3 is 14 amino acids. V was clipped by 6 bases and J by 4 bases; unmatched bases: 4. The germline gives CDR1 MDHEN, CDR2 SYDVKM. CDR3 loop: CASSRDRGSDTQYF. For the CDR3, the DNA is TGTGCCAGCAGCCGGGACAGGGGATCAGATACGCAGTATTTT.

The rearrangement links TRBV28 to TRBJ2-5, with TRBD2 identical over 8 bases. The V gene end was trimmed by 6 bases and the J gene end by 3 bases; junction bases not matched to a gene: 3. Germline CDR1 and CDR2: MDHEN and SYDVKM. This CDR3 has 13 amino acids. The CDR3 nucleotides are TGTGCCAGCAGGACCGGGGGGGAAGAGACCCAGTACTTC. Its protein product is CASRTGGEETQYF. The entire variable domain, with the rest obtained from reference TRBV28 and TRBJ2-5, is as follows: DVKVTQSSRYLVKRTGEKVFLECVQDMDHENMFWYRQDPGLGLRLIYFSYDVKMKEKGDIPEGYSVSREKKERFSLILESASTNQTSMYLCASRTGGEETQYFGPGTRLLVL.

The chain recombines TRBV9 with TRBJ2-1; the D is unclear. CDR1 and CDR2 from the germline V gene are SGDLS and YYNGEE. The CDR3 contains 14 residues. Trimming took off 3 bases at V and 7 bases at J, with 14 bases between the two ends. CDR3: CASSDGLKINEQFF. CDR3 nucleotide sequence: TGTGCCAGCAGCGACGGGCTAAAGATAAATGAGCAGTTCTTC.

This sequence joins TRBV4-2 and TRBJ2-3; weak D call: TRBD1 (5 bases). The germline gives CDR1 LGHNA, CDR2 YNFKEQ. This CDR3 spans 15 amino acids. Between the trimmed V and J ends, which lost 0 bases and 2 bases, there was a span of 9 bases. This CDR3 reads CASSQDRGYTDTQYF. The CDR3 bases are TGTGCCAGCAGCCAAGATAGGGGATACACAGATACGCAGTATTTT.

The V gene is TRBV5-1, the J gene TRBJ2-1; 12 nucleotides align to TRBD2. Germline V gives CDR1 SGHRS, CDR2 YFSETQ. CDR3 length: 15 residues. After removal of 7 bases from V and 6 bases from J, the junction contained 8 bases not matched to a gene. CDR3 sequence reads: CASHRPGLAGNEQFF. Written as DNA, the CDR3 is TGCGCCAGCCATCGACCGGGACTAGCGGGCAATGAGCAGTTCTTC. The complete variable domain, with remaining parts taken from reference TRBV5-1 and TRBJ2-1, reads KAGVTQTPRYLIKTRGQQVTLSCSPISGHRSVSWYQQTPGQGLQFLFEYFSETQRNKGNFPGRFSGRQFSNSRSEMNVSTLELGDSALYLCASHRPGLAGNEQFFGPGTRLTVL.